This TCR beta chain was profiled in a study of blood T cell repertoires in COVID-19 (TCRdb year 2020). Background on the whole study: Collaborator samples came from the United States, Italy and Spain and covered acute and convalescent phases of COVID-19. A freely available public database, intended as a resource for researchers studying the immune response to SARS-CoV-2, is where the repertoires were released. Deeply sampled blood TCRbeta repertoires from subjects exposed to, actively infected with, or recovered from COVID-19 were included in the dataset. The material from the prospective study consisted of cDNA or gDNA derived from T cells, B-cell-depleted T cells, or PBMCs. Sample metadata almost always included a de-identified subject ID, COVID-19 status, age in years and sex. The samples were drawn from two sources: the first 160 participants of the ongoing ImmuneRACE study, and 1,254 subjects contributed by 6 global collaborators. Where available, HLA class I and class II types were obtained from metadata supplied by the sample provider rather than from assay-based typing. The study at large found these results: Clinical and demographic metadata were provided uncurated, with the amount varying by source and participant.

Participants in the prospective study were aged roughly 18 to 89 years, lived in about two dozen United States geographic areas, and enrolled through a virtual design. To assign participants to cohorts, the prospective study relied on clinical history that participants themselves reported in a screening survey and a study questionnaire. Recovered participants in ImmuneRACE Cohort 3 were defined as having two consecutive negative NP/OP PCR tests, clearance from a healthcare professional, or resolution of symptoms. Each participant in the prospective study had whole blood, serum and a nasopharyngeal or oropharyngeal swab collected by mobile phlebotomists. Participants in the prospective study had the option to provide additional blood draws and questionnaires over an approximately 2-month period. Blood samples from the prospective study were shipped frozen or at room temperature prior to DNA extraction.

About this clone itself: Its recognized antigen is unknown. Base qualities are not provided; no much larger clone lies one nucleotide away.

Germline trimming amounts to 6 bases on V and 7 bases on J, with 7 as the count of junction bases outside the gene matches. Via the germline V gene, CDR1 is SQVTM and CDR2 ANQGSEA. The CDR3 goes from the cysteine to the phenylalanine over 13 residues. This entry keeps only the CDR3 DNA: 39 bases, framed from base 1. TCRbeta CDR3 regions were amplified from genomic DNA by means of the immunoSEQ Assay, a bias-controlled multiplex PCR. In the authors' own workflow: Within the assay, amplification of reference gene primers was used to estimate how many nucleated cells each sample contained. To quantify the absolute abundance of each unique TCRbeta CDR3 rearrangement, sequence reads were collapsed and filtered. For each sample, productive Simpson clonality was calculated as the square root of Simpson's diversity index over productive rearrangements. In its TCRdb copy, this immuneACCESS table keeps in-frame sequences only and misses some clones. Where compared with another copy, unresolved V genes explain less than half of these, and the others have no known cause. V, J and clone size derive from that table, while D and trimming were established from the DNA sequence. This sample holds approximately 160,000 clones; more than 75% were observed only once. About 6% of the sample is in the top ten clones.

Here the chain combines TRBV29-1 and TRBJ2-1, with 9 junctional bases fitting TRBD1. The receptor was isolated from a man between 35 and 55 years old who had recovered from COVID-19. Sequencing was done on a sample of PBMCs or T cells enriched from blood (not recorded which). The DNA sequence reads TGCAGCGTGAGACAGGGGGTAGGGAATGAGCAGTTCTTC. It specifies CSVRQGVGNEQFF.